This passage covers 23 T cell receptor beta chains from one sample sequenced in a study of T cell responses to AZD1222 COVID-19 vaccine. Using immunoSEQ multiplex PCR, the repertoire was profiled, and TCRdb retains in-frame clones only, with some absent. The sample records 95,000 to 100,000 clones, about 89% being singletons. Sequencing was performed on peripheral blood, taken 28 days after the second AZD1222 dose. The source of these receptors is an adult who received the AZD1222 COVID-19 vaccine.

The rearrangement links TRBV4-1 to TRBJ2-1; 7 positions match TRBD2. V was clipped by 2 bases and J by 7 bases; unmatched bases: 14. The CDR3 is 17 residues long. CDR1 is MGHRA and CDR2 is YSYEKL in the germline V gene. The CDR3 loop is CASSQKYVGEGWNEQFF. For the CDR3, the DNA is TGCGCCAGCAGCCAAAAGTACGTGGGGGAGGGTTGGAATGAGCAGTTCTTC.

V and J are TRBV5-1 and TRBJ1-6; 8 nucleotides agree with TRBD1. Germline loops: CDR1 SGHRS, CDR2 YFSETQ. This CDR3 spans 14 amino acids. The V segment lost 4 bases and the J segment 7 bases; nucleotides outside the gene matches: 4. CDR3 loop: CASSTRTGNSPLHF. DNA of the CDR3: TGCGCCAGCAGCACCCGGACAGGGAATTCACCCCTCCACTTT.

The V call is TRBV7-2, the J call TRBJ1-2; TRBD1 might be the D (6 bases). Germline loops: CDR1 SGHTA, CDR2 FQGNSA. Trimming took off 4 bases at V and 6 bases at J, with 18 bases between the two ends. This CDR3 region has 15 residues. The CDR3 DNA follows: TGTGCCAGCAGCTCGAAGGGACAAAACTGGGATGGCTACACCTTC. Its protein product is CASSSKGQNWDGYTF.

The chain couples TRBV20-1 to TRBJ1-2; the D gene is possibly TRBD1 (5 bases). The V end lost 3 bases, the J end lost 4 bases, and 15 bases lay between the germline ends. The germline V gene encodes CDR1 DFQATT and CDR2 SNEGSKA (reference sequence). The CDR3 is made up of 14 amino acids. As DNA, the CDR3 is TGCAGTGCTAGTGGGCAGGGCGGAGGCTATGGCTACACCTTC. Translation: CSASGQGGGYGYTF.

J is TRBJ2-7 and V is TRBV20-1; D is unresolved. Germline V gives CDR1 DFQATT, CDR2 SNEGSKA (reference sequence). Trimming left V 3 bases short and J 3 bases short, with 12 bases between. CDR3 size: 13 residues. The CDR3 here is CSASADSLYEQYF. As DNA, the CDR3 is TGCAGTGCTAGTGCCGACTCTCTCTACGAGCAGTACTTC.

The V gene is TRBV7-8, the J gene TRBJ1-2; 8 bases are shared with TRBD1. Trimming at V came to 1 base and at J to 5 bases, leaving 6 bases not matched to a gene. This CDR3 has 15 residues. CDR1 is SGHVS, CDR2 FQNEAQ, per germline. The CDR3 here is CASSLEAGGMYGYTF. In DNA form, the CDR3 reads TGTGCCAGCAGCTTAGAAGCAGGGGGCATGTATGGCTACACCTTC.

The J gene is TRBJ1-1, the V gene TRBV9, with D unresolved. Trimming stripped 0 bases from V and 9 bases from J, with 9 bases between. Germline CDR1 SGDLS, CDR2 YYNGEE. This CDR3 comprises 12 residues. CDR3 bases: TGTGCCAGCAGCGTAGTCGGCGGTAAAGCTTTCTTT. This codes for CASSVVGGKAFF.

V is TRBV25-1 and J is TRBJ1-1, with a tentative D call TRBD1 (6 bases). This CDR3 contains 17 residues. CDR1 and CDR2 from the germline V gene are MGHDK and SYGVNS. Trimming left V 1 base short and J 1 base short, with 16 bases between. The CDR3 DNA reads as TGTGCCAGCAGTGAATCGGGCAGGGGATGGGGGAACACTGAAGCTTTCTTT. Translating it yields CASSESGRGWGNTEAFF.

In this sample, this clone turned up once. The chain links TRBV28 to TRBJ1-5, with D possibly matching TRBD1 (5 bases). The length of the CDR3 is 14 residues. Germline CDR1 reads MDHEN; CDR2 reads SYDVKM. The ends were cut back, 3 bases at V and 4 bases at J, with 10 bases in the middle. In DNA, the CDR3 is TGTGCCAGCAGTTTCGGGCAGGGAAATCAGCCCCAGCATTTT. Translated, it gives CASSFGQGNQPQHF. The variable domain in full, with the rest retrieved from reference TRBV28 and TRBJ1-5, is DVKVTQSSRYLVKRTGEKVFLECVQDMDHENMFWYRQDPGLGLRLIYFSYDVKMKEKGDIPEGYSVSREKKERFSLILESASTNQTSMYLCASSFGQGNQPQHFGDGTRLSIL.

In this sample, this clone turned up a few times. The chain links TRBV28 to TRBJ1-1; 8 nucleotides match TRBD1. Trimming took 7 bases from V and 4 from J; bases not matched to a gene: 8. Germline V gene sequence: CDR1 MDHEN, CDR2 SYDVKM. There are 14 residues in the CDR3. In DNA, the CDR3 is TGTGCCAGCAAAACAGGGGGGCCCTTCACTGAAGCTTTCTTT. It specifies CASKTGGPFTEAFF.

J is TRBJ1-1 and V is TRBV10-1; no reliable D call. Germline V gene lookup returns CDR1 WNHNN and CDR2 SYGVQD (reference sequence). This CDR3 region has 13 residues. Trimming shortened V by 8 bases and J by 1 base, and 11 bases separated the two germline ends. CDR3 loop: CASADQRNTEAFF. The DNA of the CDR3 is TGCGCCAGCGCGGACCAGAGGAACACTGAAGCTTTCTTT.

Notes on this clone: A junction boundary mismatches the germline segment, possibly from a read error. The chain carries TRBV7-7 and TRBJ2-1, with 13 bases identical to TRBD2. Looked up from germline, CDR1 is SSHAT and CDR2 is FNYEAQ (reference sequence). The length of the CDR3 is 17 residues. The CDR3 coding sequence is TGTGCTAGCAGCTTACGACTAGCGGGAGGACCCTACAATGAGCAGTTCTTC. Amino acid sequence: CASSLRLAGGPYNEQFF.

This rearrangement joins TRBV9 to TRBJ1-3; maybe TRBD1 (6 bases). Trimming stripped 0 bases from V and 7 bases from J, with 17 bases between. The germline gives CDR1 SGDLS, CDR2 YYNGEE. This CDR3 spans 16 amino acids. CDR3 in amino acids: CASSVGANRVGNTIYF. For the CDR3, the DNA is TGTGCCAGCAGCGTAGGAGCTAACAGGGTCGGGAACACCATATATTTT. Combining the CDR3 with reference TRBV9 and TRBJ1-3 gives the whole variable domain DSGVTQTPKHLITATGQRVTLRCSPRSGDLSVYWYQQSLDQGLQFLIQYYNGEERAKGNILERFSAQQFPDLHSELNLSSLELGDSALYFCASSVGANRVGNTIYFGEGSWLTVV.

The chain uses TRBV4-3 and TRBJ2-1; TRBD1 might be the D (6 bases). The CDR3 is 16 amino acids. The germline V and J ends were trimmed by 0 bases and 0 bases, with 9 bases remaining between them. CDR1 is LGHNA and CDR2 is YSLEER in the germline V gene. CDR3 DNA sequence: TGCGCCAGCAGCCAAGATGAGGGGGTCTCCTACAATGAGCAGTTCTTC. Protein: CASSQDEGVSYNEQFF.

The rearrangement joins TRBV7-2 to TRBJ2-7; D is uncertain. The CDR3 spans 12 residues. Trimming shortened V by 5 bases and J by 3 bases, and 8 bases separated the two germline ends. CDR1 is SGHTA and CDR2 is FQGNSA in the germline V gene. The chain's CDR3 is CASSPGDYEQYF. The CDR3 region has the DNA TGTGCCAGCAGCCCCGGCGACTACGAGCAGTACTTC.

The chain is built from TRBV5-6 and TRBJ2-1; 9 positions agree with TRBD2. Germline V gives CDR1 SGHDT, CDR2 YYEEEE. The V segment lost 4 bases and the J segment 0 bases; nucleotides outside the gene matches: 5. This CDR3 has 16 residues. In DNA form, the CDR3 reads TGTGCCAGCAGCCCCAGCGGGAGGCTCTCCTACAATGAGCAGTTCTTC. This sequence encodes CASSPSGRLSYNEQFF. Complete variable domain (other parts from reference TRBV5-6 and TRBJ2-1): DAGVTQSPTHLIKTRGQQVTLRCSPKSGHDTVSWYQQALGQGPQFIFQYYEEEERQRGNFPDRFSGHQFPNYSSELNVNALLLGDSALYLCASSPSGRLSYNEQFFGPGTRLTVL.

There are a few counts of this clone. This rearrangement joins TRBV3-1 (or the pseudogene TRBV3-2) to TRBJ2-7, with 9 bases lining up with TRBD1. The CDR3 sequence is 14 residues long. Germline CDR1 LGHDT, CDR2 YNNKEL (reference sequence). Germline trimming cut 6 bases from V and 4 bases from J; bases unmatched to any gene: 7. CDR3 bases: TGTGCCAGCAGTACAGGGGGCTTACGGTACGAGCAGTACTTC. It codes for CASSTGGLRYEQYF.

In regard to this clone: Distinct nucleotide sequences in the sample also encode this CDR3. The rearrangement uses TRBV7-9 and TRBJ2-7; the D is unclear. The CDR3 covers 12 residues. V lost 3 bases to trimming and J lost 4 bases, with 7 bases between them. CDR1 and CDR2 from the germline V gene are SEHNR and FQNEAQ (reference sequence). The CDR3 sequence is CASSFGVYEQYF. In nucleotides, the CDR3 is TGTGCCAGCAGCTTTGGCGTTTACGAGCAGTACTTC.

The chain couples TRBV27 to TRBJ2-7; TRBD2 aligns across 15 bases. From germline, CDR1 is MNHEY and CDR2 SMNVEV (reference sequence). The CDR3 runs to 15 residues. V was clipped by 4 bases and J by 5 bases; unmatched bases: 3. CDR3 loop: CASSSGLAGGHEQYF. For the CDR3, the DNA is TGTGCCAGCAGTTCGGGACTAGCGGGAGGTCACGAGCAGTACTTC.

J is TRBJ2-7 and V is TRBV10-3; D uncertain. This CDR3 comprises 13 residues. Germline assignment: CDR1 ENHRY and CDR2 SYGVKD. The V end was cut by 3 bases, the J end by 3 bases, with 9 bases between. The CDR3 DNA sequence: TGTGCCATCAGTGATCGGGTTAACTACGAGCAGTACTTC. It translates to CAISDRVNYEQYF.

The chain links TRBV7-9 to TRBJ1-3, with D maybe TRBD1 (5 bases). The CDR3 has 15 amino acids. Looked up from germline, CDR1 is SEHNR and CDR2 is FQNEAQ (reference sequence). Trimming shortened V by 2 bases and J by 1 base, and 9 bases separated the two germline ends. CDR3 sequence: CASSLSRASGNTIYF. CDR3 bases: TGTGCCAGCAGCTTAAGCAGGGCGTCTGGAAACACCATATATTTT.

V is TRBV7-2 and J is TRBJ2-3; TRBD2 agrees at 11 bases. The CDR3 covers 16 residues. Germline loops: CDR1 SGHTA, CDR2 FQGNSA. Trimming at V came to 5 bases and at J to 4 bases, leaving 8 bases not matched to a gene. CDR3 sequence: CASSGGSGRAADTQYF. CDR3 coding DNA: TGTGCCAGCAGCGGGGGTAGCGGGAGGGCAGCAGATACGCAGTATTTT.

The gene calls are TRBV19 and TRBJ1-6; D not resolved. Germline V gives CDR1 LNHDA, CDR2 SQIVND (reference sequence). CDR3 length: 14 residues. The V and J ends lost 3 bases and 9 bases respectively, with 12 bases between them. The chain's CDR3 is CASSIQTWGSPLHF. The CDR3 nucleotides are TGTGCCAGTAGTATTCAGACCTGGGGTTCACCCCTCCACTTT.